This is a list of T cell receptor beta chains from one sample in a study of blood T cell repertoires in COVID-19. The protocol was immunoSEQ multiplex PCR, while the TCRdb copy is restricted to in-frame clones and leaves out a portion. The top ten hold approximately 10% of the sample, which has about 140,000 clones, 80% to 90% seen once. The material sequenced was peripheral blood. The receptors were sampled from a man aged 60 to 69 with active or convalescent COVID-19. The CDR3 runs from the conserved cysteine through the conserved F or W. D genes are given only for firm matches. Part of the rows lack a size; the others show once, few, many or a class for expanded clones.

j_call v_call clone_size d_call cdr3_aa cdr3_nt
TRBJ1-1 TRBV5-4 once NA CASSFGNQYTEAFF TGTGCCAGCAGCTTCGGGAATCAGTACACTGAAGCTTTCTTT
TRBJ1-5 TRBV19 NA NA CASSIEDSNQPQHF TGTGCCAGTAGTATTGAGGATAGCAATCAGCCCCAGCATTTT
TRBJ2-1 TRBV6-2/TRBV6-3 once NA CASSYGGPNEQFF TGTGCCAGCAGTTACGGAGGTCCCAATGAGCAGTTCTTC
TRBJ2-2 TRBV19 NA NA CASSFGFRPPNTGELFF TGTGCCAGTAGTTTCGGATTCAGGCCACCGAACACCGGGGAGCTGTTTTTT
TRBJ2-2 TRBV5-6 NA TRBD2 CASSPGTSGELFF TGTGCCAGCAGCCCTGGGACTAGCGGGGAGCTGTTTTTT
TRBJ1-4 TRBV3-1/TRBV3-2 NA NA CASSHSLGRQLFF TGTGCCAGCAGCCACTCCCTGGGGCGGCAACTGTTTTTT
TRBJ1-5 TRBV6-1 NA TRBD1 CASSVRDRVSNQPQHF TGTGCCAGCAGTGTCCGGGACAGAGTTAGCAATCAGCCCCAGCATTTT
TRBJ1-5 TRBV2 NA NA CASSRRGTGEPQHF TGTGCCAGCAGCCGGCGGGGGACCGGGGAACCCCAGCATTTT
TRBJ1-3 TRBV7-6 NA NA CASSLNRGRPGNTIYF TGTGCCAGCAGCCTAAACCGAGGGAGGCCTGGAAACACCATATATTTT
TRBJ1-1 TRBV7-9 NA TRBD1 CASSLARQGATEAFF TGTGCCAGCAGCTTAGCTAGACAGGGGGCCACTGAAGCTTTCTTT
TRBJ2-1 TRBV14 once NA CASSQDIGGVREQFF TGTGCCAGCAGCCAAGATATCGGGGGAGTGCGTGAGCAGTTCTTC
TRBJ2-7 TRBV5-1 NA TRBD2 CASSRLAGSLYEQYF TGCGCCAGCAGCCGACTAGCGGGGTCCCTCTACGAGCAGTACTTC
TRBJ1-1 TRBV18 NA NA CASSLVLTGNTEAFF TGTGCCAGCTCACTCGTTTTGACAGGGAACACTGAAGCTTTCTTT
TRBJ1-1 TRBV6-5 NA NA CAARLTGNTEAFF TGTGCCGCGAGATTGACGGGGAACACTGAAGCTTTCTTT
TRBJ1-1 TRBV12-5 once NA CASGLVRLGRGLQNTEAFF TGTGCTAGTGGTTTGGTAAGGTTAGGGAGGGGCCTACAGAACACTGAAGCTTTCTTT
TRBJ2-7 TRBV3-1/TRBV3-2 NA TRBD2 CASSQGLAGGKQYF TGTGCCAGCAGCCAAGGACTAGCGGGAGGGAAGCAGTACTTC
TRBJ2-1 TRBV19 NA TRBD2 CASSKKRERNNEQFF TGTGCCAGTAGTAAAAAGCGGGAGCGGAACAATGAGCAGTTCTTC
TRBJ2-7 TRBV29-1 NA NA CSVRRGIYEQYF TGCAGCGTTCGTCGGGGTATCTACGAGCAGTACTTC
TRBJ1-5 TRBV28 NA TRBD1 CASSLNARGLSNQPQHF TGTGCCAGCAGTTTAAATGCGAGGGGGCTGAGCAATCAGCCCCAGCATTTT
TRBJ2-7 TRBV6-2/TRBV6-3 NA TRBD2 CASSALAGVTYEQYF TGTGCCAGCAGTGCCCTAGCGGGAGTAACCTACGAGCAGTACTTC
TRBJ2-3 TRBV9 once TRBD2 CASEPTSGRGPTDTQYF TGTGCCAGCGAACCGACTAGCGGAAGAGGACCCACAGATACGCAGTATTTT
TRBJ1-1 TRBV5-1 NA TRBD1 CASSSGQGNTEAFF TGCGCCAGCAGCTCAGGACAGGGGAACACTGAAGCTTTCTTT
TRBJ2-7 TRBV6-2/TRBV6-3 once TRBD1 CASSRQGEYDEQYF TGTGCCAGCAGTCGACAGGGGGAATACGACGAGCAGTACTTC
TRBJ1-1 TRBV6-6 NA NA CASRPSTGMNTEAFF TGTGCCAGCAGACCCTCAACAGGGATGAACACTGAAGCTTTCTTT
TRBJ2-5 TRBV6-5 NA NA CASTEDPARETQYF TGTGCCAGCACAGAAGACCCAGCCAGGGAGACCCAGTACTTC
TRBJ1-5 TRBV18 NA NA CASSPQGYSNQPQHF TGTGCCAGCTCACCCCAGGGGTATAGCAATCAGCCCCAGCATTTT
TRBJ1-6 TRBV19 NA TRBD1 CASRRDSYNSPLHF TGTGCCAGTAGACGGGACAGTTATAATTCACCCCTCCACTTT
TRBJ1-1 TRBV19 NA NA CASSTRASTEAFF TGTGCCAGTAGTACCAGGGCATCCACTGAAGCTTTCTTT